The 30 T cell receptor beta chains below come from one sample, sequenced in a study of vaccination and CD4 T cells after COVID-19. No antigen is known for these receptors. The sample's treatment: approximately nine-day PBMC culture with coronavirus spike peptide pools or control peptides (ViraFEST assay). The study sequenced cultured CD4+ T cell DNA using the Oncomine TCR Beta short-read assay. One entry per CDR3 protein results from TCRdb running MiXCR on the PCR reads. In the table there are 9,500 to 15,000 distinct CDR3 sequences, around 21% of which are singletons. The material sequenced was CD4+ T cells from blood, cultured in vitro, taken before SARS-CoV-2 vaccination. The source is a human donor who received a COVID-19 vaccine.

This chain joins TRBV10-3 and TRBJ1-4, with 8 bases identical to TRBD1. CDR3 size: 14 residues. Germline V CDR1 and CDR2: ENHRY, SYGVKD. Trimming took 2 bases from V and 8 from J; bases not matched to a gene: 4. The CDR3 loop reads CAISEGQGDEKLFF. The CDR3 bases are TGTGCCATCAGTGAGGGACAGGGCGACGAAAAACTGTTTTTT.

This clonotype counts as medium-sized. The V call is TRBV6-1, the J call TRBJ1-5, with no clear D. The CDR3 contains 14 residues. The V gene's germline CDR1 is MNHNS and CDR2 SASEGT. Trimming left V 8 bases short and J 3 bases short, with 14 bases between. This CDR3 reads CASRKTNINQPQHF. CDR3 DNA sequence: TGTGCCAGCCGAAAGACAAACATCAATCAGCCCCAGCATTTT.

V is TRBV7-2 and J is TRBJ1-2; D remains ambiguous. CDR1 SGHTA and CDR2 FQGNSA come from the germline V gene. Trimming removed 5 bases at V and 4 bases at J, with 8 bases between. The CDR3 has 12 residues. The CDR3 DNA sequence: TGTGCCAGCAGCCCAATAGCCTATGGCTACACCTTC. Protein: CASSPIAYGYTF. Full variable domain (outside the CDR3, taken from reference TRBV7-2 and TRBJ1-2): GAGVSQSPSNKVTEKGKDVELRCDPISGHTALYWYRQSLGQGLEFLIYFQGNSAPDKSGLPSDRFSAERTGGSVSTLTIQRTQQEDSAVYLCASSPIAYGYTFGSGTRLTVV.

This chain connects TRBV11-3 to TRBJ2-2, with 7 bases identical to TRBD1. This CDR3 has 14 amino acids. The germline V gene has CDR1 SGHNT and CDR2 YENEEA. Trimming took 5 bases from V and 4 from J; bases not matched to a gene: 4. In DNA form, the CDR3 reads TGTGCCAGCAGCCCTAGGACAGGCACCGGGGAGCTGTTTTTT. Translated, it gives CASSPRTGTGELFF.

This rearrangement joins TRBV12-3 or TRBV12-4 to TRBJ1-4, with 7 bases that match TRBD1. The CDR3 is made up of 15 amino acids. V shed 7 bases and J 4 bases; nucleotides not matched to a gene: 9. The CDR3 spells CASTTPDRDNEKLFF. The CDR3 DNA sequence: TGTGCCAGCACCACCCCCGACAGGGATAATGAAAAACTGTTTTTT.

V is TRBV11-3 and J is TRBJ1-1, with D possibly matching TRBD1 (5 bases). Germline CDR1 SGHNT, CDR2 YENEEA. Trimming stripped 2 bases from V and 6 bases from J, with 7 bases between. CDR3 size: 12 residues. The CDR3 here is CASSLRGAEAFF. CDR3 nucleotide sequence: TGTGCCAGCAGCTTACGGGGGGCTGAAGCTTTCTTT. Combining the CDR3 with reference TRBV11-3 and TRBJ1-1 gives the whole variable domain EAGVVQSPRYKIIEKKQPVAFWCNPISGHNTLYWYLQNLGQGPELLIRYENEEAVDDSQLPKDRFSAERLKGVDSTLKIQPAELGDSAVYLCASSLRGAEAFFGQGTRLTVV.

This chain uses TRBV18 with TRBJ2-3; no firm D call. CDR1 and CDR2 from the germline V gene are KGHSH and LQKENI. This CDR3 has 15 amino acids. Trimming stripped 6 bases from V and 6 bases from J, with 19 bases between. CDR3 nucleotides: TGTGCCAGCTCGGCCCGGGCAGCCCCTTTGGATACGCAGTATTTT. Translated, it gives CASSARAAPLDTQYF.

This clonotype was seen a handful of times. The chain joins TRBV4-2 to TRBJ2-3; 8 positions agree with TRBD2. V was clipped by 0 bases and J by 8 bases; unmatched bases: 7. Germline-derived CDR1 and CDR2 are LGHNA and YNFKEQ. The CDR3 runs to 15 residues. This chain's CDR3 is CASSQESGGEVTQYF. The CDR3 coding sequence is TGTGCCAGCAGCCAAGAGTCGGGAGGGGAGGTTACGCAGTATTTT.

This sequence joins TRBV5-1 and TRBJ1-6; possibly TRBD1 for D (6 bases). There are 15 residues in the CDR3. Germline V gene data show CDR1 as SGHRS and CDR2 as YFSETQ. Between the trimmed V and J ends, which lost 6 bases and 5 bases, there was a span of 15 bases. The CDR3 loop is CASTGGTLNNSPLHF. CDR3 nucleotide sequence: TGCGCCAGCACGGGAGGGACACTTAATAATTCACCCCTCCACTTT.

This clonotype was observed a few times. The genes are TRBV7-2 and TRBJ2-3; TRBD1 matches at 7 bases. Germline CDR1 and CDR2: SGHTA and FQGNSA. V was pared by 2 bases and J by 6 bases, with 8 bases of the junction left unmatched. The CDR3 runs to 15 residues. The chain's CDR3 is CASSLFEGGADTQYF. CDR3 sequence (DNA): TGTGCCAGCAGCTTATTCGAAGGGGGCGCTGATACGCAGTATTTT.

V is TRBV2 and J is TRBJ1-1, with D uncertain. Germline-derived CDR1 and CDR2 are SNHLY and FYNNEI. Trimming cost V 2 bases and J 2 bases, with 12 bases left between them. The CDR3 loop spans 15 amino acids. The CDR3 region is CASSEYRGGNTEAFF. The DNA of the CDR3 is TGTGCCAGCAGTGAATATCGGGGAGGCAACACTGAAGCTTTCTTT.

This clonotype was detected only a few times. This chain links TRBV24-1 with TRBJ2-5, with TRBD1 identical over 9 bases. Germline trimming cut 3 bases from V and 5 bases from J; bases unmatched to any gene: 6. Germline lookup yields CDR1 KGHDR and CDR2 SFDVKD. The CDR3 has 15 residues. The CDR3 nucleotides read TGTGCCACCAGTGATGCCGGGACAGGGTCGGAGACCCAGTACTTC. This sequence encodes CATSDAGTGSETQYF.

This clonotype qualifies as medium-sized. The CDR3: CASSYDRMSTDTQYF. The CDR3 DNA sequence: TGTGCCAGCAGCTACGACAGGATGAGCACAGATACGCAGTATTTT. V and J are TRBV27 and TRBJ2-3; D possibly corresponds to TRBD1 (6 bases). The CDR3 totals 15 residues. Germline values: CDR1 MNHEY, CDR2 SMNVEV (reference sequence). The germline V and J ends were trimmed by 6 bases and 0 bases, with 13 bases remaining between them.

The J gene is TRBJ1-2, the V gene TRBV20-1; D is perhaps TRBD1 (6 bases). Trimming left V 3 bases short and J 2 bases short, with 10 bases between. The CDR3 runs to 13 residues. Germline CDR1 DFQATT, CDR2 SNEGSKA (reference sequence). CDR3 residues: CSARLTGNYGYTF. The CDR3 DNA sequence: TGCAGTGCTAGGTTAACAGGGAACTATGGCTACACCTTC.

Here the CDR3 reads CASSSHLGQTYEQYF. The CDR3 nucleotides read TGTGCCAGTAGTAGCCATCTGGGGCAGACCTACGAGCAGTACTTC. The genes are TRBV19 and TRBJ2-7; TRBD1 might be the D (5 bases). This CDR3 spans 15 amino acids. Germline CDR1 is LNHDA and CDR2 is SQIVND (reference sequence). V was clipped by 4 bases and J by 2 bases, with 15 bases between them. The full variable domain, its missing parts supplied by reference TRBV19 and TRBJ2-7, is DGGITQSPKYLFRKEGQNVTLSCEQNLNHDAMYWYRQDPGQGLRLIYYSQIVNDFQKGDIAEGYSVSREKKESFPLTVTSAQKNPTAFYLCASSSHLGQTYEQYFGPGTRLTVT.

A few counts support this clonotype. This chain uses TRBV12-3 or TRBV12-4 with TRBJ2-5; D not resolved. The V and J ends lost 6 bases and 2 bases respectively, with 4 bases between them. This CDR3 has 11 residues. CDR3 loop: CASRPQETQYF. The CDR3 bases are TGTGCCAGCAGGCCTCAAGAGACCCAGTACTTC.

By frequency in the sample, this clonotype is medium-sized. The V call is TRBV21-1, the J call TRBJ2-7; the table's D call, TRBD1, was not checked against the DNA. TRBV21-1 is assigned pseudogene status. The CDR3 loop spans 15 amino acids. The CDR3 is CASSARPSLRNEQYF. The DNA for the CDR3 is TGTGCCAGCAGCGCCCGTCCTTCCCTGAGGAACGAGCAGTACTTC.

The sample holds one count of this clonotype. Here the CDR3 DNA reads TGCGCCAGCAGCCTTCGGACAGGCTTCAATGAGCAGTTCTTC. Translating it yields CASSLRTGFNEQFF. The chain carries TRBV5-1 and TRBJ2-1; 7 bases align to TRBD1. V gave up 4 bases and J gave up 6 bases; unmatched junction bases: 7. The CDR3 extends over 14 amino acids. The germline V gene has CDR1 SGHRS and CDR2 YFSETQ.

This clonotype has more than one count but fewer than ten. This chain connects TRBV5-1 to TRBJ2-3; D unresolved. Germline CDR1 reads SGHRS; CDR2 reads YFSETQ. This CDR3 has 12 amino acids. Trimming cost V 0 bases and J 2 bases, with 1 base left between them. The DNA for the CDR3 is TGCGCCAGCAGCTTGGCCACAGATACGCAGTATTTT. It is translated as CASSLATDTQYF.

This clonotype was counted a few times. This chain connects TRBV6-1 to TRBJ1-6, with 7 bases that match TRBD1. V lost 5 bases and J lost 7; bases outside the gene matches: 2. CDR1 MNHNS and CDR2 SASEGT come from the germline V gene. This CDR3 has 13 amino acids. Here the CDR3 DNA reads TGTGCCAGCAGTAAACAGGGGAATTCACCCCTCCACTTT. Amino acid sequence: CASSKQGNSPLHF.

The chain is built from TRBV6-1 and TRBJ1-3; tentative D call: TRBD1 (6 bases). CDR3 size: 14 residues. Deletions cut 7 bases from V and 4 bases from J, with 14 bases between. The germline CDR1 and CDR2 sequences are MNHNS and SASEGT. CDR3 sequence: CASIEGGPGNTIYF. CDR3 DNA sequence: TGTGCCAGCATCGAGGGGGGGCCAGGAAACACCATATATTTT.

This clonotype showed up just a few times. CDR3 DNA sequence: TGTGCCAGTAGTATAATTACGGGACAGGGGGCATCAGATACGCAGTATTTT. It encodes CASSIITGQGASDTQYF. The rearrangement links TRBV19 to TRBJ2-3; TRBD1 aligns across 12 bases. J lost 4 bases, V lost 2 bases, and 7 bases had no gene match. The CDR3 sequence is 17 residues long. Germline CDR1 is LNHDA and CDR2 is SQIVND (reference sequence).

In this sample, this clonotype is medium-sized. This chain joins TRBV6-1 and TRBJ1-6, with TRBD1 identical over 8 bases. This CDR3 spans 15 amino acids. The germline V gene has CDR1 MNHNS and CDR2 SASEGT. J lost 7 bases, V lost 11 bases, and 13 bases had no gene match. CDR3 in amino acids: CAGGDRDRWNSPLHF. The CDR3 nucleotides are TGTGCCGGAGGGGACCGGGACAGGTGGAATTCACCCCTCCACTTT.

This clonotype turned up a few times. CDR3 DNA sequence: TGTGCCTGGACCCCACGGGCGGAATATGGCTACACCTTC. Translating it yields CAWTPRAEYGYTF. This chain connects TRBV30 to TRBJ1-2; D gene ambiguous. Trimming removed 4 bases at V and 5 bases at J, with 14 bases between. Germline loops: CDR1 GTSNPN, CDR2 SVGIG (reference sequence). The CDR3 consists of 13 residues.

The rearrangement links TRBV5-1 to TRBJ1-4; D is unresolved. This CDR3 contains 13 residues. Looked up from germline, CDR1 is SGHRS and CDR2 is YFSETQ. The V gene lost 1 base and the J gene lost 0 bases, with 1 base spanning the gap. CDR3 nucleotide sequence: TGCGCCAGCAGCTTGACAACTAATGAAAAACTGTTTTTT. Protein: CASSLTTNEKLFF.

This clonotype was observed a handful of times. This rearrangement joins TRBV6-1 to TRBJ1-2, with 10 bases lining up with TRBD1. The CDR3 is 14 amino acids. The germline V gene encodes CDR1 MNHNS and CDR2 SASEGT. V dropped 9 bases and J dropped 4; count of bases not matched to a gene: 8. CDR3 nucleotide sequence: TGTGCCAGTTTGAAAGGGGACAGGGGCTATGGCTACACCTTC. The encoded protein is CASLKGDRGYGYTF.

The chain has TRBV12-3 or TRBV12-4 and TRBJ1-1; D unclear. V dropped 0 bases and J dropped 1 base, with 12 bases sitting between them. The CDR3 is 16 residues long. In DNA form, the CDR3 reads TGTGCCAGCAGTTTAGCGTATACGGCCGGGAACACTGAAGCTTTCTTT. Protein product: CASSLAYTAGNTEAFF.

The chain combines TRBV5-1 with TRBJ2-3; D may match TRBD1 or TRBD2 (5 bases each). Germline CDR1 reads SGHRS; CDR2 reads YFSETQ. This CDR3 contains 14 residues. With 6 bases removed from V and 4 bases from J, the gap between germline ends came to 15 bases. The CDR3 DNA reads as TGCGCCAGCACCCCCGGGGCAGGGCCAGATACGCAGTATTTT. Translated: CASTPGAGPDTQYF.

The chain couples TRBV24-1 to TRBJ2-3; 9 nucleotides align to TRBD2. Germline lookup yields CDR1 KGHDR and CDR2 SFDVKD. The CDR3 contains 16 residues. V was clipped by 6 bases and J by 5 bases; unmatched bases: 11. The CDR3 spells CATSHAAGGLGDTQYF. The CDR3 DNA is TGTGCCACCAGTCATGCTGCGGGGGGGCTTGGAGATACGCAGTATTTT.

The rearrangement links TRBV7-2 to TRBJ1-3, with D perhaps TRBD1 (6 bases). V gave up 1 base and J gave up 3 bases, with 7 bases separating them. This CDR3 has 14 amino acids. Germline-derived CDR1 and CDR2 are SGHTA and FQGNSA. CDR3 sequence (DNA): TGTGCCAGCAGCTTAGGGACAGATGGAAACACCATATATTTT. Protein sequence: CASSLGTDGNTIYF. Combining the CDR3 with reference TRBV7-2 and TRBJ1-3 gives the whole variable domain GAGVSQSPSNKVTEKGKDVELRCDPISGHTALYWYRQSLGQGLEFLIYFQGNSAPDKSGLPSDRFSAERTGGSVSTLTIQRTQQEDSAVYLCASSLGTDGNTIYFGEGSWLTVV.